This TCR beta chain was recorded in a study of blood T cell repertoires in COVID-19. Repertoires were generated with immunoSEQ multiplex PCR, while TCRdb's copy carries only in-frame clones and drops some. This table holds about 200,000 clones, about 90% found once. The V end was cut by 4 bases, the J end by 1 base, with 11 bases between. The CDR3 extends over 14 amino acids. Germline V gene lookup returns CDR1 SGHTS and CDR2 YDEGEE. The source material was peripheral blood. The genes are TRBV5-8 and TRBJ1-1; possible D gene TRBD1, 5 bases. The sequence was collected from a man between 18 and 35 years old with active or convalescent COVID-19. DNA for the CDR3: TGTGCCAGCAGCACCCGAAGGGGGAACACTGAAGCTTTCTTT. Its translation: CASSTRRGNTEAFF.